The sequence of this TCR beta chain was determined in a study of CD8+ T cells in alopecia areata. The authors extracted RNA and reverse transcribed it into cDNA as the sequencing template. Clones were sequenced by immunoSEQ multiplex PCR, and TCRdb holds only the in-frame ones, with some missing. The profile covers 160,000 or so clones, with about three fifths appearing a single time and over 0.85% taken by the ten largest. The sample's treatment: oral pan-JAK inhibitor, 5-10 mg twice daily. CDR3 length equals 12 residues. CDR1 and CDR2 from the germline V gene are GTSNPN and SVGIG (reference sequence). Trimming pared 3 bases from V and 5 bases from J, leaving 8 bases between.

Sample: CD4+ T cells sorted from blood, taken at week 4, from a patient treated with tofacitinib. This sequence was found in a human donor with alopecia areata. The chain employs TRBV30 and TRBJ2-1; D possibly corresponds to TRBD2 (5 bases). Written as DNA, the CDR3 is TGTGCCTGGAGCTCCGGGAACAATGAGCAGTTCTTC. Translated: CAWSSGNNEQFF.